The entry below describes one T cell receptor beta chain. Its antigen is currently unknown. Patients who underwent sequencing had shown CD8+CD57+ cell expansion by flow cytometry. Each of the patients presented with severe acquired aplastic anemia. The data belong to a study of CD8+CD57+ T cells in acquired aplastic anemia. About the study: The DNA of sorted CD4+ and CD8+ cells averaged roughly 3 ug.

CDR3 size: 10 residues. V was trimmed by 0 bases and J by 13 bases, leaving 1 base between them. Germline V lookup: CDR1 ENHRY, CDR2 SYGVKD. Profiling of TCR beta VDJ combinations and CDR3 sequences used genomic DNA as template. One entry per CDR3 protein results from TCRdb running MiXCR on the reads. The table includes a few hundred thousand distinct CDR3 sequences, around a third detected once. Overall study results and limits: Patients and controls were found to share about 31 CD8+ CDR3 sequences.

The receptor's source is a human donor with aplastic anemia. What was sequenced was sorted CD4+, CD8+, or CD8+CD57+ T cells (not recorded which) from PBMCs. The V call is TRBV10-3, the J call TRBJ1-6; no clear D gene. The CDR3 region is CAISESPLHF. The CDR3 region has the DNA TGTGCCATCAGTGAGTCGCCCCTCCACTTT.